The 31 T cell receptor beta chains below were found in one sample sequenced in a study of Graves' ophthalmopathy and Graves' hyperthyroidism. The authors amplified TCR beta CDR3 regions from RNA transcripts. In the first round, RT-PCR was carried out with HTBI primers, and a multiplex PCR formed the second round. Each CDR3 protein is one row after TCRdb ran MiXCR on the multiplex PCR reads. Here the sample spans approximately 1.2 million distinct CDR3 sequences, about 40% being singletons. Sequencing was done on a sample of peripheral blood or thyroid tissue (not recorded which). These receptors originate from an adult man with Graves' hyperthyroidism.

This clonotype occurred many times. The gene calls are TRBV25-1 and TRBJ2-5; D is possibly TRBD2 (6 bases). Germline CDR1 and CDR2: MGHDK and SYGVNS. V was cut by 2 bases and J by 2 bases, with 18 bases left in between. This CDR3 has 17 residues. This CDR3 is CASSEMGRGRIQETQYF. CDR3 coding DNA: TGTGCCAGCAGTGAAATGGGGCGGGGCAGGATACAAGAGACCCAGTACTTC.

This clonotype was seen a single time. The V call is TRBV7-6, the J call TRBJ1-2, with 8 nucleotides matching TRBD1. This CDR3 contains 13 residues. The V gene's germline CDR1 is SGHVS and CDR2 FNYEAQ. Trimming at V came to 4 bases and at J to 9 bases, leaving 7 bases not matched to a gene. CDR3 sequence: CASSSKDRVRYTF. The CDR3 DNA reads as TGTGCCAGCAGCTCCAAGGACAGGGTCCGCTACACCTTC.

As regards this clonotype: This may arise from a read error, as a much more abundant clone is one base away. CDR3 region: CASRGAAAYQETQYF. DNA for the CDR3: TGTGCCAGCAGGGGGGCAGCGGCGTACCAAGAGACCCAGTACTTC. V gene TRBV24-1 combines with J gene TRBJ2-5, with D possibly matching TRBD1 (7 bases). The V gene's germline CDR1 is KGHDR and CDR2 SFDVKD. This CDR3 contains 15 residues. The ends were cut back, 11 bases at V and 0 bases at J, with 18 bases in the middle.

This clonotype was found many times. V is TRBV19 and J is TRBJ2-7, with 8 nucleotides matching TRBD1. V lost 7 bases, J lost 2 bases, and 10 bases stayed unmatched. There are 15 residues in the CDR3. Germline V CDR1 and CDR2: LNHDA, SQIVND (reference sequence). The CDR3 region has the DNA TGTGCCAGTAATGACAGGGGATCATACCCCTACGAGCAGTACTTC. The encoded protein is CASNDRGSYPYEQYF.

This clonotype was detected ten times or more. The chain combines TRBV2 with TRBJ1-5; no definite D call. Trimming stripped 0 bases from V and 6 bases from J, with 12 bases between. The CDR3 loop spans 15 amino acids. Looked up from germline, CDR1 is SNHLY and CDR2 is FYNNEI. This CDR3 reads CASSEALRVTQPQHF. The CDR3 DNA follows: TGTGCCAGCAGTGAAGCGCTTCGAGTTACTCAGCCCCAGCATTTT.

This clonotype was counted at least ten times. The V and J genes are TRBV7-2 and TRBJ2-7, with a weak D call TRBD1 (6 bases). The germline gives CDR1 SGHTA, CDR2 FQGNSA. The CDR3 covers 11 residues. V lost 4 bases, J lost 7 bases, and 8 bases lay in between. CDR3 amino acids: CASSSRGEQYF. Here the CDR3 DNA reads TGTGCCAGCAGCTCGAGGGGGGAGCAGTACTTC.

This clonotype has ten or more counts. The V and J genes are TRBV5-1 and TRBJ2-7; no firm D call. The V end lost 2 bases, the J end lost 6 bases, and 12 bases lay between the germline ends. The CDR3 loop spans 13 amino acids. Germline values: CDR1 SGHRS, CDR2 YFSETQ. The chain's CDR3 is CASSLDRVGEQYF. CDR3 in DNA: TGCGCCAGCAGCTTAGATAGGGTTGGCGAGCAGTACTTC.

This clonotype was seen a few times. The rearrangement links TRBV11-2 to TRBJ2-1; D uncertain. V shed 1 base and J shed 7 bases, with 8 bases lying between them. Germline assignment: CDR1 SGHAT and CDR2 FQNNGV. The CDR3 covers 13 residues. The DNA of the CDR3 is TGTGCCAGCAGCTTAGTTGGTGCGAATGAGCAGTTCTTC. Translated, it gives CASSLVGANEQFF.

This clonotype was counted many times. The chain joins TRBV7-9 to TRBJ1-2, with 9 positions matching TRBD1. J gave up 2 bases and V 0 bases, and 4 bases lay outside the gene matches. The V gene's germline CDR1 is SEHNR and CDR2 FQNEAQ (reference sequence). The CDR3 has 16 residues. CDR3 in DNA: TGTGCCAGCAGCTTAGCGGGACAGGGCCAAAACTATGGCTACACCTTC. Protein product: CASSLAGQGQNYGYTF.

The table lists this clonotype with many counts. The J gene is TRBJ1-1, the V gene TRBV10-3, with D unclear. This CDR3 spans 12 amino acids. The V end lost 8 bases, the J end lost 1 base, and 8 bases lay between the germline ends. CDR1 and CDR2 (germline): ENHRY, SYGVKD. The CDR3 nucleotides read TGTGCCATCCTTGATGAGAACACTGAAGCTTTCTTT. Translated: CAILDENTEAFF.

The V and J genes are TRBV2 and TRBJ1-1, with D perhaps TRBD1 (5 bases). The CDR3 sequence is 12 residues long. In germline, CDR1 is SNHLY, CDR2 FYNNEI. The V gene lost 8 bases and the J gene lost 12 bases, with 19 bases spanning the gap. CDR3 sequence reads: CASHKGRKRPFF. CDR3 DNA: TGTGCCAGCCACAAGGGGAGAAAACGACCTTTCTTT.

This clonotype was counted a few times. Possible read error: a much larger clone is one base away. The chain has TRBV20-1 and TRBJ1-6; TRBD1 matches at 7 bases. CDR1 is DFQATT and CDR2 is SNEGSKA in the germline V gene (reference sequence). This CDR3 region has 15 residues. CDR3 coding DNA: TGCAGTGCTGTAGGGGGCAACTCCCATAATTCACCCCTCCACTTT. Its translation: CSAVGGNSHNSPLHF.

Points on this clonotype: Its ends do not fully match the called genes, so a read error is possible. The V gene is TRBV7-9, the J gene TRBJ2-5, with D perhaps TRBD1 (5 bases). This CDR3 is built from 15 residues. Germline V CDR1 and CDR2: SEHNR, FQNEAQ (reference sequence). This CDR3 reads CASSQDFQGRKTQYF. The CDR3 DNA sequence: TGCGCCAGCAGCCAAGATTTTCAGGGCCGAAAGACCCAGTACTTC.

At least ten counts were recorded for this clonotype. In DNA form, the CDR3 reads TGTGCCAGTAGTCATAAGGGGACTGAAGCTTTCTTT. Protein sequence: CASSHKGTEAFF. The rearrangement uses TRBV19 and TRBJ1-1; a possible D gene is TRBD1 (5 bases). The length of the CDR3 is 12 residues. V lost 5 bases and J lost 5, with 9 bases in between. The germline gives CDR1 LNHDA, CDR2 SQIVND (reference sequence).

This clonotype was detected many times. V usage is TRBV7-8 and J usage is TRBJ1-2; D is unresolved. Trimming took off 3 bases at V and 5 bases at J, with 16 bases between the two ends. Germline V CDR1 and CDR2: SGHVS, FQNEAQ. CDR3 length: 15 residues. The CDR3 loop reads CASSFKRLQRYGYTF. The CDR3 region has the DNA TGTGCCAGCAGCTTTAAACGCCTCCAACGGTATGGCTACACCTTC.

This chain connects TRBV7-6 to TRBJ1-5; the match to TRBD1 covers 7 bases. Germline V gene lookup returns CDR1 SGHVS and CDR2 FNYEAQ. After removal of 4 bases from V and 4 bases from J, the junction contained 7 bases not matched to a gene. The CDR3 contains 15 residues. CDR3 sequence: CASSSWTGPNQPQHF. In DNA, the CDR3 is TGTGCCAGCAGCTCTTGGACAGGCCCAAATCAGCCCCAGCATTTT.

This CDR3 reads CATEPGQGPGWPQHF. The CDR3 DNA is TGTGCCACCGAACCGGGACAGGGGCCTGGATGGCCCCAGCATTTT. This chain uses TRBV10-3 with TRBJ1-5; 10 bases match TRBD1. V was clipped by 10 bases and J by 9 bases; unmatched bases: 15. The CDR3 sequence is 15 residues long. Germline-derived CDR1 and CDR2 are ENHRY and SYGVKD.

This clonotype was detected only a few times. The rearrangement links TRBV7-9 to TRBJ2-7; TRBD1 aligns across 11 bases. This CDR3 comprises 16 residues. Looked up from germline, CDR1 is SEHNR and CDR2 is FQNEAQ (reference sequence). The junction had 12 bases not matched to a gene; V was cut back by 5 bases and J by 6 bases. The CDR3 nucleotides are TGTGCCAGCAGCGGTGGGGGGGGGACAGGGGGAAGCGAGCAGTACTTC. Amino acids: CASSGGGGTGGSEQYF.

This chain links TRBV7-9 with TRBJ1-1, with 7 bases matching TRBD1. The length of the CDR3 is 17 residues. V shed 1 base and J 0 bases; nucleotides not matched to a gene: 8. Germline values: CDR1 SEHNR, CDR2 FQNEAQ (reference sequence). CDR3: CASSLGVTGTMNTEAFF. CDR3 coding DNA: TGTGCCAGCAGCTTAGGTGTGACAGGGACCATGAACACTGAAGCTTTCTTT.

The CDR3 loop reads CSPDGGYYNSPLHF. DNA of the CDR3: TGCAGCCCGGACGGGGGCTATTATAATTCACCCCTCCACTTT. The chain recombines TRBV29-1 with TRBJ1-6, with D tentatively TRBD1 (6 bases). The V end lost 8 bases, the J end lost 4 bases, and 15 bases lay between the germline ends. Germline assignment: CDR1 SQVTM and CDR2 ANQGSEA. CDR3 length equals 14 residues.

The rearrangement uses TRBV6-5 and TRBJ1-5; D unresolved. V shed 6 bases and J shed 4 bases, with 13 bases lying between them. Per the germline V gene, CDR1 is MNHEY and CDR2 is SVGAGI. The CDR3 length is 14 residues. CDR3 amino acids: CASRDTRTNQPQHF. CDR3 sequence (DNA): TGTGCCAGCAGAGACACCAGAACAAATCAGCCCCAGCATTTT.

This clonotype was counted ten times or more. The V call is TRBV6-2 or TRBV6-3, the J call TRBJ1-6; D not resolved. Trimming removed 6 bases from V and 3 bases from J, with 15 bases in between. Germline CDR1 and CDR2: MNHEY and SVGEGT. This CDR3 contains 16 residues. CDR3 DNA: TGTGCCAGCAGGACAACCGGGAGACTCTATAATTCACCCCTCCACTTT. It yields the protein CASRTTGRLYNSPLHF.

This clonotype occurred a few times. This chain joins TRBV2 and TRBJ1-4, with D hard to call. Germline V CDR1 and CDR2: SNHLY, FYNNEI. Trimming stripped 4 bases from V and 0 bases from J, with 9 bases between. The CDR3 is 15 residues long. The CDR3 reads CASSAEAATNEKLFF. CDR3 DNA: TGTGCCAGCAGTGCCGAGGCAGCAACTAATGAAAAACTGTTTTTT.

The J gene is TRBJ2-7, the V gene TRBV7-9; D unresolved. The CDR3 extends over 13 amino acids. V was cut by 5 bases and J by 7 bases, with 15 bases left in between. Germline V lookup: CDR1 SEHNR, CDR2 FQNEAQ (reference sequence). This chain's CDR3 is CASSPNGYNEQYF. The CDR3 DNA is TGTGCCAGCAGCCCCAACGGATACAATGAGCAGTACTTC.

This CDR3 is CASSPYGGQSQPQHF. As DNA, the CDR3 is TGTGCCAGCAGTCCTTACGGGGGGCAGTCCCAGCCCCAGCATTTT. The chain joins TRBV2 to TRBJ1-5; TRBD1 is a possible D gene (6 bases). The CDR3 length is 15 residues. Deletions cut 5 bases from V and 7 bases from J, with 18 bases between. CDR1 is SNHLY, CDR2 FYNNEI, per germline.

This clonotype was recorded many times. This chain uses TRBV6-2 or TRBV6-3 with TRBJ1-6; D call uncertain. Germline V lookup: CDR1 MNHEY, CDR2 SVGEGT. V gave up 2 bases and J gave up 6 bases, with 5 bases separating them. There are 13 residues in the CDR3. The CDR3 loop is CASSYRINSPLHF. CDR3 nucleotide sequence: TGTGCCAGCAGTTACAGGATTAATTCACCCCTCCACTTT.

This clonotype was detected many times. V usage is TRBV7-3 and J usage is TRBJ1-2; D possibly corresponds to TRBD1 (5 bases). The germline V gene has CDR1 SGHTA and CDR2 FQGTGA. This CDR3 has 16 residues. The V end lost 5 bases, the J end lost 4 bases, and 20 bases lay between the germline ends. CDR3 in DNA: TGTGCCAGCAGCCCAGGTGTGGGGCGGCTGGGCTATGGCTACACCTTC. Protein product: CASSPGVGRLGYGYTF.

This clonotype came up many times. V usage is TRBV29-1 and J usage is TRBJ2-7, with D possibly matching TRBD2 (6 bases). With 1 base removed from V and 2 bases from J, the gap between germline ends came to 12 bases. This CDR3 contains 14 residues. CDR1 and CDR2 (germline): SQVTM, ANQGSEA. The CDR3 region has the DNA TGCAGCGTTGAAGGGGTAGCGGAGACCTACGAGCAGTACTTC. Translated: CSVEGVAETYEQYF.

This clonotype was recorded a few times. The chain recombines TRBV5-1 with TRBJ2-3; maybe TRBD2 (5 bases). The CDR3 is 15 residues long. Germline assignment: CDR1 SGHRS and CDR2 YFSETQ. V lost 0 bases and J 2 bases, leaving 10 bases between the germline ends. The CDR3 region is CASSLEGVTTDTQYF. The CDR3 coding sequence is TGCGCCAGCAGCTTGGAGGGAGTAACCACAGATACGCAGTATTTT.

This clonotype was observed a few times. A much larger clone lies one base from this, so it may be a read error. This chain uses TRBV7-9 with TRBJ1-2, with D tentatively TRBD1 (5 bases). This CDR3 is built from 12 residues. V shed 3 bases and J shed 4 bases, with 6 bases lying between them. Per the germline V gene, CDR1 is SEHNR and CDR2 is FQNEAQ (reference sequence). In DNA, the CDR3 is TGTGCCAGCAGCTTTCAGGGCTATGGCTACACCTTC. This encodes CASSFQGYGYTF.

This chain links TRBV19 with TRBJ2-5; 7 bases fit TRBD2. The CDR3 loop spans 18 amino acids. Germline-derived CDR1 and CDR2 are LNHDA and SQIVND (reference sequence). V lost 4 bases to trimming and J lost 11 bases; unmatched junction nucleotides: 25. CDR3 in amino acids: CASSTPGGGGPTYNEQYF. CDR3 bases: TGTGCCAGTAGTACCCCCGGCGGGGGAGGGCCAACCTACAATGAGCAGTACTTC.